This passage covers 18 T cell receptor beta chains from one sample sequenced in a study of siplizumab effects on memory and regulatory T cells (dated by TCRdb to the late 2010s). Library preparation employed the immunoSEQ multiplex PCR assay. Here the immuneACCESS table is served through TCRdb, limited to in-frame sequences with V and J called. Missing clones are a known gap in these copies; in checked studies unresolved V genes cover under half, and the rest lacks a known reason. This sample comprises roughly 56,000 clones, 93% of them detected only once. The ten largest clones add up to about two fifths of the sample. The specimen was CD8+ T cells sorted from blood. The origin of the receptors is a human donor in good health.

The V and J genes are TRBV27 and TRBJ2-7; the D gene could be TRBD1 or TRBD2 (5 bases each). V lost 6 bases, J lost 0 bases, and 12 bases lay in between. CDR3 length equals 14 residues. Germline values: CDR1 MNHEY, CDR2 SMNVEV (reference sequence). As DNA, the CDR3 is TGTGCCAGCAGCCCCCGGGGCCACTCCTACGAGCAGTACTTC. It yields the protein CASSPRGHSYEQYF.

The J gene is TRBJ2-1, the V gene TRBV6-1, with 7 bases aligning to TRBD1. The V gene end was trimmed by 4 bases and the J gene end by 5 bases; junction bases not matched to a gene: 14. In germline, CDR1 is MNHNS, CDR2 SASEGT. The CDR3 length is 17 residues. The CDR3 region is CASSVARGQVEHNEQFF. The CDR3 nucleotides are TGTGCCAGCAGTGTAGCTAGGGGGCAGGTGGAACACAATGAGCAGTTCTTC.

The chain links TRBV7-9 to TRBJ2-7; 8 bases match TRBD1. The CDR3 is 15 amino acids. After removal of 2 bases from V and 4 bases from J, the junction contained 7 bases not matched to a gene. CDR1 SEHNR and CDR2 FQNEAQ come from the germline V gene (reference sequence). CDR3 in amino acids: CASSLTSDREYEQYF. The CDR3 DNA reads as TGTGCCAGCAGCTTAACCTCGGACAGGGAGTACGAGCAGTACTTC.

This clone was seen just once. The gene calls are TRBV28 and TRBJ2-3, with D perhaps given as TRBD1 or TRBD2 (5 bases each). CDR1 MDHEN and CDR2 SYDVKM come from the germline V gene. The length of the CDR3 is 11 residues. Between the trimmed V and J ends, which lost 4 bases and 13 bases, there was a span of 12 bases. The CDR3 bases are TGTGCCAGCAGTTGGGGACCCAGGGAGTATTTT. It encodes CASSWGPREYF.

The chain combines TRBV11-2 with TRBJ2-2, with TRBD1 as a possible D gene (6 bases). CDR1 and CDR2 from the germline V gene are SGHAT and FQNNGV. This CDR3 has 16 amino acids. The ends were cut back, 7 bases at V and 3 bases at J, with 18 bases in the middle. CDR3 loop: CASIGAGVMDTGELFF. DNA of the CDR3: TGTGCCAGCATAGGAGCAGGGGTCATGGACACCGGGGAGCTGTTTTTT.

This clone was seen a single time. This chain uses TRBV27 with TRBJ2-7; D call uncertain. V gave up 9 bases and J gave up 2 bases, with 14 bases separating them. Germline CDR1 and CDR2: MNHEY and SMNVEV (reference sequence). The CDR3 is made up of 13 amino acids. The CDR3 DNA follows: TGTGCCAGTTCGGTGAACCCTGCCTACGAGCAGTACTTC. Translation gives CASSVNPAYEQYF.

The V and J genes are TRBV29-1 and TRBJ2-3, with 14 bases identical to TRBD2. The CDR3 extends over 15 amino acids. Germline V gene sequence: CDR1 SQVTM, CDR2 ANQGSEA. After removal of 7 bases from V and 4 bases from J, the junction contained 7 bases not matched to a gene. CDR3 amino acids: CSAPTSGRVSDTQYF. The CDR3 DNA reads TGCAGCGCCCCGACTAGCGGGAGGGTATCAGATACGCAGTATTTT.

This clone was seen just once. V usage is TRBV5-6 and J usage is TRBJ2-2, with no clear D. Germline V gives CDR1 SGHDT, CDR2 YYEEEE. The CDR3 totals 12 residues. The germline V and J ends were trimmed by 1 base and 5 bases, with 3 bases remaining between them. CDR3 sequence reads: CASSLMTGELFF. CDR3 nucleotides: TGTGCCAGCAGCTTGATGACCGGGGAGCTGTTTTTT.

CDR3 sequence: CASSEALGHTEAFF. The CDR3 DNA follows: TGTGCCAGCAGCGAGGCGCTTGGTCACACTGAAGCTTTCTTT. V and J are TRBV9 and TRBJ1-1; D unclear. Germline values: CDR1 SGDLS, CDR2 YYNGEE. Trimming took off 3 bases at V and 3 bases at J, with 12 bases between the two ends. The CDR3 is 14 amino acids.

This chain uses TRBV5-4 with TRBJ1-4, with a tentative D call TRBD1 (5 bases). The length of the CDR3 is 13 residues. V was pared by 4 bases and J by 6 bases, with 10 bases between. Germline V lookup: CDR1 SGHNT, CDR2 YYREEE (reference sequence). DNA of the CDR3: TGTGCCAGCAGCCCACAGGTTGATGAAAAACTGTTTTTT. Residues: CASSPQVDEKLFF.

CDR3 nucleotides: TGTGCCTGGAGTCCCCCCGCGGGGCTCAATCAGCCCCAGCATTTT. The encoded protein is CAWSPPAGLNQPQHF. The genes are TRBV30 and TRBJ1-5, with D perhaps TRBD1 (5 bases). This CDR3 spans 15 amino acids. From germline, CDR1 is GTSNPN and CDR2 SVGIG (reference sequence). Between the trimmed V and J ends, which lost 2 bases and 3 bases, there was a span of 14 bases.

The V call is TRBV11-1, the J call TRBJ1-1; D not certain. The CDR3 is 15 residues long. V was pared by 4 bases and J by 1 base, with 13 bases between. Germline CDR1 SGHAT, CDR2 FQDESV (reference sequence). The CDR3, as DNA: TGTGCCAGCAGCTCTACAACGCGGTGGAACACTGAAGCTTTCTTT. This codes for CASSSTTRWNTEAFF. The whole variable domain, filled in from reference TRBV11-1 and TRBJ1-1, reads EAEVAQSPRYKITEKSQAVAFWCDPISGHATLYWYRQILGQGPELLVQFQDESVVDDSQLPKDRFSAERLKGVDSTLKIQPAELGDSAMYLCASSSTTRWNTEAFFGQGTRLTVV.

The V call is TRBV20-1, the J call TRBJ2-1; possibly TRBD2 for D (5 bases). The length of the CDR3 is 10 residues. V shed 6 bases and J shed 13 bases, with 13 bases lying between them. Germline assignment: CDR1 DFQATT and CDR2 SNEGSKA (reference sequence). The CDR3 DNA reads as TGCAGTGCGAGGTCGGGATTCCAGTTCTTC. It translates to CSARSGFQFF.

The chain combines TRBV7-8 with TRBJ1-5, with TRBD1 as a possible D gene (5 bases). Germline lookup yields CDR1 SGHVS and CDR2 FQNEAQ. The CDR3 sequence is 14 residues long. The germline V and J ends were trimmed by 7 bases and 7 bases, with 17 bases remaining between them. CDR3 protein: CASTRGEGGQPQHF. The CDR3 bases are TGTGCCAGCACCCGAGGGGAGGGAGGACAGCCCCAGCATTTT. Full variable domain (rest looked up from reference TRBV7-8 and TRBJ1-5): GAGVSQSPRYKVAKRGQDVALRCDPISGHVSLFWYQQALGQGPEFLTYFQNEAQLDKSGLPSDRFFAERPEGSVSTLKIQRTQQEDSAVYLCASTRGEGGQPQHFGDGTRLSIL.

CDR3 bases: TGTGCCAGCAGTGACTCGAGAGGCTCATCTCTTTTCTCTGGGGCCAACGTCCTGACTTTC. As protein: CASSDSRGSSLFSGANVLTF. The chain carries TRBV6-4 and TRBJ2-6, with no clear D. There are 20 residues in the CDR3. Trimming took 0 bases from V and 0 from J, leaving 18 bases between them. The germline CDR1 and CDR2 sequences are MRHNA and SNTAGT.

The chain employs TRBV6-1 and TRBJ2-3, with D possibly TRBD2 on 6 matching bases. The CDR3 is made up of 18 amino acids. V was pared by 2 bases and J by 2 bases, with 20 bases between. The germline V gene has CDR1 MNHNS and CDR2 SASEGT. CDR3 sequence reads: CASSERPGTPGPTDTQYF. CDR3 nucleotides: TGTGCCAGCAGTGAAAGGCCCGGGACTCCCGGGCCCACAGATACGCAGTATTTT.

This chain uses TRBV7-9 with TRBJ1-5; 12 positions match TRBD1. This CDR3 has 15 residues. The V and J ends lost 1 base and 7 bases, in that order; junction bases with no gene match: 2. Germline CDR1 SEHNR, CDR2 FQNEAQ (reference sequence). CDR3 sequence: CASSLGGQGAQPQHF. CDR3 nucleotides: TGTGCCAGCAGCTTAGGGGGACAGGGGGCCCAGCCCCAGCATTTT.

CDR3 in DNA: TGTGCCAGCAGCGGGGGTGGCATAGCCAAAAACATTCAGTACTTC. Its translation is CASSGGGIAKNIQYF. The chain combines TRBV9 with TRBJ2-4; D remains unclear. Germline loops: CDR1 SGDLS, CDR2 YYNGEE. The ends were cut back, 3 bases at V and 0 bases at J, with 10 bases in the middle. This CDR3 is built from 15 residues.